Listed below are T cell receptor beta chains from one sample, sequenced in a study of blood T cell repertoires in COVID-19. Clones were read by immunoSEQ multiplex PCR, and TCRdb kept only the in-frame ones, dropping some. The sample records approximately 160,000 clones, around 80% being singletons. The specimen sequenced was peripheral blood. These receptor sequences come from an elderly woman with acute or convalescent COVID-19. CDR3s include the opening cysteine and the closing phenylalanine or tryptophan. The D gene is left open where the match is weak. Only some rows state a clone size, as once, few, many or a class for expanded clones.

CDR3: CASSLFSPGQAPDGYTF
DNA: TGCGCCAGCAGCTTGTTTAGCCCCGGACAGGCCCCTGATGGCTACACCTTC
D: TRBD1
J: TRBJ1-2
length: 17
size: once
V: TRBV5-1

CDR3: CASGTGGMNEQFF
DNA: TGTGCCAGCGGGACAGGGGGCATGAATGAGCAGTTCTTC
D: TRBD1
J: TRBJ2-1
length: 13
size: few
V: TRBV12-3/TRBV12-4

CDR3: CASSLNPGGQETQYF
DNA: TGTGCCAGCAGCTTAAACCCGGGGGGCCAAGAGACCCAGTACTTC
D: TRBD2
J: TRBJ2-5
length: 15
size: .
V: TRBV7-3

CDR3: CSVGEGTYGYTF
DNA: TGCAGCGTTGGTGAGGGTACCTATGGCTACACCTTC
D: .
J: TRBJ1-2
length: 12
size: few
V: TRBV29-1

CDR3: CASSGGDYRNTGELFF
DNA: TGTGCCAGCAGCGGGGGGGACTATCGGAACACCGGGGAGCTGTTTTTT
D: TRBD2
J: TRBJ2-2
length: 16
size: once
V: TRBV9

CDR3: CASSPRADPGELFF
DNA: TGTGCCAGCAGCCCGAGGGCCGACCCTGGGGAGCTGTTTTTT
D: .
J: TRBJ2-2
length: 14
size: .
V: TRBV11-3

CDR3: CASSLGGGTGGGETQYF
DNA: TGTGCCAGCAGCTTAGGAGGGGGGACAGGGGGCGGCGAGACCCAGTACTTC
D: TRBD1
J: TRBJ2-5
length: 17
size: .
V: TRBV7-6

CDR3: CASRNSGGADTQYF
DNA: TGTGCCAGCAGAAATAGCGGGGGAGCGGATACGCAGTATTTT
D: TRBD2
J: TRBJ2-3
length: 14
size: .
V: TRBV7-3

CDR3: CASSQGEIGNTIYF
DNA: TGTGCCAGCAGCCAAGGAGAAATTGGAAACACCATATATTTT
D: .
J: TRBJ1-3
length: 14
size: .
V: TRBV4-2

CDR3: CSVELLAGGPGEQFF
DNA: TGCAGCGTGGAGCTACTAGCGGGAGGGCCTGGTGAGCAGTTCTTC
D: TRBD2
J: TRBJ2-1
length: 15
size: once
V: TRBV29-1